What follows are 10 T cell receptor beta chains derived from one specimen sequenced in a study of identical twins. A single record per CDR3 protein comes from TCRdb applying MiXCR to the 5' RACE reads. This table has 500,000 or so distinct CDR3 sequences, roughly an eighth appearing once. This sample also appeared in a second study, on yellow fever vaccine responses in identical twins.

The sequenced sample consisted of CD4+ T cells sorted from blood. The receptors were gathered from a woman between 18 and 29 years old in good health.

This clonotype was detected a few times. The rearrangement joins TRBV19 to TRBJ2-1, with TRBD2 matching 12 bases. The germline gives CDR1 LNHDA, CDR2 SQIVND (reference sequence). The CDR3 contains 15 residues. The V and J ends lost 5 bases and 7 bases, in that order; junction bases with no gene match: 6. CDR3 in amino acids: CASSLTSGRSNEQFF. The CDR3, as DNA: TGTGCCAGTAGTCTTACTAGCGGGAGGTCTAATGAGCAGTTCTTC.

This clonotype has more than one count but fewer than ten. This chain connects TRBV10-3 to TRBJ2-3; D not certain. CDR3 size: 16 residues. V lost 0 bases, J lost 0 bases, and 10 bases lay in between. Germline V gene data show CDR1 as ENHRY and CDR2 as SYGVKD. Written as DNA, the CDR3 is TGTGCCATCAGTGAGTCGAGCCCTCCGAGCACAGATACGCAGTATTTT. It yields the protein CAISESSPPSTDTQYF.

In its sample, this clonotype was seen a few times. The chain recombines TRBV25-1 with TRBJ2-7, with a weak D call TRBD1 (7 bases). V was shortened by 0 bases and J by 8 bases, with 14 bases between the two germline ends. Looked up from germline, CDR1 is MGHDK and CDR2 is SYGVNS. The CDR3 has 14 residues. In nucleotides, the CDR3 is TGTGCCAGCAGTGAATATCCCAGGGGGGTTAAGCAGTACTTC. Encoded protein: CASSEYPRGVKQYF.

This clonotype was seen a handful of times. The genes are TRBV12-3 or TRBV12-4 and TRBJ1-1; D is unresolved. The length of the CDR3 is 14 residues. V was pared by 8 bases and J by 1 base, with 14 bases between. CDR3 in DNA: TGTGCCAGCGTTACAACATGGGGGAACACTGAAGCTTTCTTT. Amino acid sequence: CASVTTWGNTEAFF.

The V gene is TRBV20-1, the J gene TRBJ1-2, with D possibly matching TRBD1 (6 bases). This CDR3 comprises 13 residues. Trimming took 1 base from V and 8 from J, leaving 14 bases between them. CDR1 is DFQATT and CDR2 is SNEGSKA in the germline V gene (reference sequence). CDR3 residues: CSARVSGAGGYTF. Here the CDR3 DNA reads TGCAGTGCTAGAGTATCGGGGGCAGGGGGCTACACCTTC.

There are a few counts of this clonotype. The rearrangement joins TRBV28 to TRBJ2-7; TRBD2 agrees at 9 bases. The J segment lost 3 bases and the V segment lost 8 bases, leaving 26 bases of the junction unmatched. Germline CDR1 is MDHEN and CDR2 is SYDVKM. The CDR3 spans 20 residues. The CDR3 DNA reads TGTGCCAGCGGATCCGGACGTCAGGGACTAGCCGGAGCGCTGCGCTACGAGCAGTACTTC. Its protein product is CASGSGRQGLAGALRYEQYF.

This clonotype was seen a few times. V and J are TRBV30 and TRBJ2-7, with D uncertain. This CDR3 is built from 10 residues. CDR1 is GTSNPN and CDR2 is SVGIG in the germline V gene (reference sequence). With 2 bases removed from V and 7 bases from J, the gap between germline ends came to 6 bases. Here the CDR3 reads CAWSNREQYF. In nucleotides, the CDR3 is TGTGCCTGGAGTAACCGGGAGCAGTACTTC.

This clonotype appeared a few times. The junction departs from germline at one end; a sequencing error may be responsible. The genes are TRBV5-6 and TRBJ2-5; 10 nucleotides line up with TRBD2. The CDR3 totals 14 residues. Germline CDR1 and CDR2: SGHDT and YYEEEE. CDR3 nucleotide sequence: TGTGCCACCAGCCGAGCGGGGGGGCAAGAGACCCAGTACTTC. Translated, it gives CATSRAGGQETQYF.

The rearrangement links TRBV7-9 to TRBJ2-2, with 10 bases identical to TRBD1. CDR1 and CDR2 from the germline V gene are SEHNR and FQNEAQ (reference sequence). The CDR3 is 15 amino acids. V shed 1 base, J shed 6 bases, and the junction held 2 bases outside the gene matches. CDR3 in amino acids: CASSLGDRGPGELFF. Here the CDR3 DNA reads TGTGCCAGCAGCTTAGGCGACAGGGGGCCCGGGGAGCTGTTTTTT. Together with reference TRBV7-9 and TRBJ2-2, the CDR3 gives the full variable domain: DTGVSQNPRHKITKRGQNVTFRCDPISEHNRLYWYRQTLGQGPEFLTYFQNEAQLEKSRLLSDRFSAERPKGSFSTLEIQRTEQGDSAMYLCASSLGDRGPGELFFGEGSRLTVL.

This clonotype was picked up many times. The gene calls are TRBV12-3 or TRBV12-4 and TRBJ2-3, with TRBD2 matching over 7 bases. The CDR3 sequence is 14 residues long. V was pared by 3 bases and J by 1 base, with 1 base of the junction left unmatched. CDR3 loop: CASSFTSGTDTQYF. The CDR3 DNA reads as TGTGCCAGCAGTTTTACTAGCGGCACAGATACGCAGTATTTT.